This T cell receptor beta chain was identified in a study of cytomegalovirus exposure and HLA in healthy donors. Findings and caveats of the study: Per published accounts, TCR beta sequences correctly predicted the HLA-A and HLA-B alleles of most subjects. The classifier reportedly diagnosed cytomegalovirus status with high sensitivity and specificity.

About this clone itself: Its antigen is unidentified.

V lost 0 bases and J 4 bases, leaving 13 bases between the germline ends. There are 16 residues in the CDR3. The germline gives CDR1 SGDLS, CDR2 YYNGEE. PCR involved 60 Vbeta and 13 Jbeta primers. The method was immunoSEQ multiplex PCR; TCRdb's version includes in-frame clones alone and lacks a portion of them. This table has 150,000 to 200,000 clones, around 77% appearing once. This rearrangement joins TRBV9 to TRBJ1-4, with D possibly matching TRBD1 (5 bases). This clonotype was sampled from a man under 40 in good health and CMV-seronegative. The specimen sequenced was PBMCs. DNA for the CDR3: TGTGCCAGCAGCGTAGAAGGTGGGGGACTTAATGAAAAACTGTTTTTT. Encoded protein: CASSVEGGGLNEKLFF. The variable domain in full, completed from reference TRBV9 and TRBJ1-4, reads DSGVTQTPKHLITATGQRVTLRCSPRSGDLSVYWYQQSLDQGLQFLIQYYNGEERAKGNILERFSAQQFPDLHSELNLSSLELGDSALYFCASSVEGGGLNEKLFFGSGTQLSVL.